This TCR beta chain was identified in a study of shared clonotypes between healthy human individuals. V gave up 5 bases and J gave up 0 bases; unmatched junction bases: 1. Per the germline V gene, CDR1 is MNHEY and CDR2 is SMNVEV (reference sequence). The CDR3 covers 14 residues. TCRdb keeps only in-frame clones here, not all; method: immunoSEQ multiplex PCR. The sample carries 1,400,000 or so clones, 98% recorded once. This receptor was obtained from a man aged 25-45 years in good health. V gene TRBV27 combines with J gene TRBJ1-5, with 7 nucleotides matching TRBD1. Sample: naive CD4+ T cells sorted from blood. Subset indicated: CD45RA+ positively selected. Here the CDR3 DNA reads TGTGCCAGCAGTCGACAGGGTAGCAATCAGCCCCAGCATTTT. It translates to CASSRQGSNQPQHF.